These 11 T cell receptor beta chains share one sample of origin, sequenced in a study of T cell repertoires in cytomegalovirus infection (dated by TCRdb to the late 2010s). These receptors' targets are unknown. In the paper's terms, the treatment or condition label means: in vitro stimulation with specific CMV peptide epitopes to enrich CMV-specific T cells. These reads were obtained on an Illumina HiSeq 1500. The public reads were reanalyzed by TCRdb: fastp trimming at Q25, MiXCR alignment, in-frame beta chains only. Each entry merges the rows of one CDR3 protein and shows their most common DNA and genes. The sample yields just over 450,000 distinct CDR3 sequences; under 55% were counted once. The ten largest clones take up roughly two fifths of the sample. The sequences come from cultured PBMCs, collected from culture after CMV antigen stimulation. The receptor set was obtained from a human donor in good health (CMV status not recorded). Some clones in this sample may be carry-over from other donors' samples.

The rearrangement uses TRBV5-1 and TRBJ1-2, with unresolved D. Germline V gene sequence: CDR1 SGHRS, CDR2 YFSETQ. V lost 4 bases, J lost 5 bases, and 12 bases lay in between. CDR3 length: 13 residues. CDR3 amino acids: CASSPDGEYGYTF. The DNA of the CDR3 is TGCGCCAGCAGCCCTGACGGGGAGTATGGCTACACCTTC.

The V and J genes are TRBV7-9 and TRBJ2-3, with 7 bases aligning to TRBD2. J lost 2 bases, V lost 4 bases, and 9 bases had no gene match. The CDR3 loop spans 16 amino acids. CDR1 and CDR2 from the germline V gene are SEHNR and FQNEAQ (reference sequence). Written as DNA, the CDR3 is TGTGCCAGCAGCTCCCCGGCGGGGGTTCTCACAGATACGCAGTATTTT. The encoded protein is CASSSPAGVLTDTQYF.

In its sample, this clonotype was seen many times. The genes are TRBV7-2 and TRBJ2-4; 8 nucleotides agree with TRBD2. Germline V gene data show CDR1 as SGHTA and CDR2 as FQGNSA. This CDR3 has 15 residues. V lost 4 bases to trimming and J lost 5 bases; unmatched junction nucleotides: 7. The CDR3: CASSYREGPENIQYF. The CDR3 DNA reads TGTGCCAGCAGCTACCGGGAGGGTCCCGAAAACATTCAGTACTTC.

The chain has TRBV15 and TRBJ1-5; 11 bases line up with TRBD1. V was clipped by 5 bases and J by 4 bases; unmatched bases: 4. Germline V CDR1 and CDR2: LNHNV, YYDKDF (reference sequence). The length of the CDR3 is 15 residues. The CDR3 region has the DNA TGTGCCACCAGCCGGGACAGGGGGGTGAATCAGCCCCAGCATTTT. It encodes CATSRDRGVNQPQHF. Drawing the rest from reference TRBV15 and TRBJ1-5, the complete variable domain is DAMVIQNPRYQVTQFGKPVTLSCSQTLNHNVMYWYQQKSSQAPKLLFHYYDKDFNNEADTPDNFQSRRPNTSFCFLDIRSPGLGDTAMYLCATSRDRGVNQPQHFGDGTRLSIL.

The rearrangement uses TRBV6-8 and TRBJ1-5; TRBD1 is a possible D gene (6 bases). The CDR3 runs 15 residues. V lost 6 bases to trimming and J lost 0 bases, with 12 bases between them. Germline V gene lookup returns CDR1 MNHGY and CDR2 SAAAGT. The CDR3 sequence: CASRAQGYSNQPQHF. CDR3 DNA: TGTGCCAGCAGGGCACAGGGTTATAGCAATCAGCCCCAGCATTTT.

This clonotype was detected a few times. The V call is TRBV7-2, the J call TRBJ2-3; TRBD2 is a possible D gene (7 bases). There are 16 residues in the CDR3. The germline gives CDR1 SGHTA, CDR2 FQGNSA. Deletions cut 5 bases from V and 4 bases from J, with 19 bases between. This chain's CDR3 is CASSTVLGGGSDTQYF. The CDR3, as DNA: TGTGCCAGCAGCACCGTGCTAGGGGGGGGATCAGATACGCAGTATTTT.

The genes are TRBV18 and TRBJ1-5; D remains ambiguous. V lost 3 bases and J 0 bases, leaving 9 bases between the germline ends. Per the germline V gene, CDR1 is KGHSH and CDR2 is LQKENI. This CDR3 contains 15 residues. The CDR3 loop reads CASSPVRSSNQPQHF. DNA of the CDR3: TGTGCCAGCTCACCGGTCCGGTCTAGCAATCAGCCCCAGCATTTT.

J is TRBJ2-7 and V is TRBV6-1; D is unresolved. In germline, CDR1 is MNHNS, CDR2 SASEGT. V dropped 1 base and J dropped 0 bases, with 7 bases sitting between them. CDR3 length: 14 residues. The CDR3 sequence is CASSEGNPSYEQYF. CDR3 DNA sequence: TGTGCCAGCAGTGAAGGTAACCCCTCCTACGAGCAGTACTTC.

This chain uses TRBV12-3 or TRBV12-4 with TRBJ2-7; D possibly corresponds to TRBD2 (6 bases). V was shortened by 6 bases and J by 7 bases, with 19 bases between the two germline ends. The CDR3 spans 14 residues. The CDR3 sequence is CASSRGRGTREQYF. The CDR3 DNA reads as TGTGCCAGCAGCCGAGGACGGGGGACGCGAGAGCAGTACTTC.

This clonotype was detected only a few times. This chain links TRBV6-6 with TRBJ2-7; the D is unclear. The CDR3 consists of 15 residues. V lost 0 bases to trimming and J lost 0 bases, with 9 bases between them. The germline gives CDR1 MNHNY, CDR2 SVGAGI (reference sequence). The CDR3 region has the DNA TGTGCCAGCAGTTACTCGACCAGGAGCTCCTACGAGCAGTACTTC. Protein sequence: CASSYSTRSSYEQYF.

CDR3 residues: CAISGTSDEQFF. The CDR3 DNA follows: TGTGCCATCAGTGGGACTTCGGATGAGCAGTTCTTC. J is TRBJ2-1 and V is TRBV10-3; D perhaps matches TRBD2 (5 bases). The V gene lost 4 bases and the J gene lost 8 bases, with 9 bases spanning the gap. The CDR3 runs 12 residues. Germline V gene sequence: CDR1 ENHRY, CDR2 SYGVKD.